This T cell receptor (beta chain) was retrieved from a study of PD-1 blockade in classical Hodgkin lymphoma. Study outcomes and limitations: CD4+ but not CD8+ TCR diversity rose significantly by C4D1. The causes of the repertoire differences, possibly disease activity or prior therapy, remain undefined. Healthy donors were reported to have higher baseline TCR diversity than newly diagnosed patients. Newly diagnosed and completely responding patients shared comparable baseline diversity.

Germline values: CDR1 MGHRA, CDR2 YSYEKL. V lost 4 bases and J 4 bases, leaving 11 bases between the germline ends. The CDR3 totals 13 residues. Clones were sequenced by immunoSEQ multiplex PCR, and TCRdb holds only the in-frame ones, with some missing. The table lists some 15,000 clones, about nine tenths of them singletons. Time point meaning: cycle 4 day 1 (C4D1), after six to seven weeks of nivolumab. After autologous stem cell transplantation all patients relapsed, and prior brentuximab vedotin exposure differed between cohorts. Out of thawed PBMCs, magnetic negative selection purified CD4+ T cells. Comment on this clone: The antigen is unknown.

The origin of this receptor is a human donor with classical Hodgkin lymphoma. The input for sequencing was CD4+ T cells from blood, taken before the fourth cycle of nivolumab. V gene TRBV4-1 combines with J gene TRBJ2-7; a weak D match, TRBD1 (6 bases). The CDR3 loop reads CASSLEQGYEQYF. The CDR3 region has the DNA TGCGCCAGCAGCCTCGAACAGGGATACGAGCAGTACTTC.